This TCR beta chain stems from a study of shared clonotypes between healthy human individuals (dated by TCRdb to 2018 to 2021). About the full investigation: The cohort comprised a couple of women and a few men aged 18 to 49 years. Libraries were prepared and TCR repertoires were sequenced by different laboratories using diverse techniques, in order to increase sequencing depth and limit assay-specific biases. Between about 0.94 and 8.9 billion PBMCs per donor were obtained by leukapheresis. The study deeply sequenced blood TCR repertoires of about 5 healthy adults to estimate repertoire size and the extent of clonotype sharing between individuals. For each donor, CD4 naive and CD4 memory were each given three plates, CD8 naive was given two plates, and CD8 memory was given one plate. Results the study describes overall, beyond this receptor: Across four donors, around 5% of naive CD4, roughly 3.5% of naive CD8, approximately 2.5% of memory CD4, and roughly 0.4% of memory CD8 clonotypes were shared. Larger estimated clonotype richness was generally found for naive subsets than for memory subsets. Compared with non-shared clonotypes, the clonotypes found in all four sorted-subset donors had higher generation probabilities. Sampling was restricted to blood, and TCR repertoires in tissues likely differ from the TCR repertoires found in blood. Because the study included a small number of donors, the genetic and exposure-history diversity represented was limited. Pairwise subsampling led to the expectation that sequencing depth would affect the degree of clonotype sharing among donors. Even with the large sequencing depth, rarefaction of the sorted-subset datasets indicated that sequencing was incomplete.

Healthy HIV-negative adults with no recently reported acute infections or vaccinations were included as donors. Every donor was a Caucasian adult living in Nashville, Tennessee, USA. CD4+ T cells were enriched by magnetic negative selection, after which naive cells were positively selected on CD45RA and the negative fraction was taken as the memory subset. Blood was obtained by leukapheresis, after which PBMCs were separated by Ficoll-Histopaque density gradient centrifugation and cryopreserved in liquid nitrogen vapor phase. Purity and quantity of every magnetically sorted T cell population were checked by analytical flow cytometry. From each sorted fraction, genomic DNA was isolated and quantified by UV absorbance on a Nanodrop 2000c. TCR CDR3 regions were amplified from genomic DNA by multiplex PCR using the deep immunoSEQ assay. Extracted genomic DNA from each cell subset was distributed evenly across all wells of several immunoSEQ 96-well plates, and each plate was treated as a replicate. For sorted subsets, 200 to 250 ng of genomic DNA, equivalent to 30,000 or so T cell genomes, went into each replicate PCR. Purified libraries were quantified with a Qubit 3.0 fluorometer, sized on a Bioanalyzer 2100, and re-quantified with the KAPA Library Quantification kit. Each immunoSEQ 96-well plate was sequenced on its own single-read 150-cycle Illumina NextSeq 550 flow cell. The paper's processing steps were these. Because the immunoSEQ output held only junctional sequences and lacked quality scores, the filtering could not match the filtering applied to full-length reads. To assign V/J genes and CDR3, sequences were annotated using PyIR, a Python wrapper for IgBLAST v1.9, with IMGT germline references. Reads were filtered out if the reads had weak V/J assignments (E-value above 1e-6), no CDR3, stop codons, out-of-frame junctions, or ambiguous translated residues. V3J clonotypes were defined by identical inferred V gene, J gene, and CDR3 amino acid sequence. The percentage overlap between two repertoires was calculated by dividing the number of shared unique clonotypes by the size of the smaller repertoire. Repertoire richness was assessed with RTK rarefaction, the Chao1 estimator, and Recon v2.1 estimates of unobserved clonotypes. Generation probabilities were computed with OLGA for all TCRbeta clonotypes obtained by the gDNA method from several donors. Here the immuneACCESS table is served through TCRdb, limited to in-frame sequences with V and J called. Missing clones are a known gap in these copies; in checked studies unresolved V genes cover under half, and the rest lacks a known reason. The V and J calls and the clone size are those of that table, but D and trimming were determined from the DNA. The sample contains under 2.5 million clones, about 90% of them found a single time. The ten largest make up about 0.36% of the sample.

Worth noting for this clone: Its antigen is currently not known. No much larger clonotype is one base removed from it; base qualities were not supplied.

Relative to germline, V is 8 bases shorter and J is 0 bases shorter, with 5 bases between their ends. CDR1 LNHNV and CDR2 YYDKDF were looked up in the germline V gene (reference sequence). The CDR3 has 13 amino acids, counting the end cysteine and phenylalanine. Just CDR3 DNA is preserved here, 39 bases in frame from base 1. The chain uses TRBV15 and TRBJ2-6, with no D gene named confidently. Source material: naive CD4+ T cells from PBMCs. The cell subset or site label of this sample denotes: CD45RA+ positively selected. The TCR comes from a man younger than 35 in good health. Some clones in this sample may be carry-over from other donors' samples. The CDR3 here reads CATQISGANVLTF. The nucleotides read TGTGCCACCCAGATCTCTGGGGCCAACGTCCTGACTTTC.